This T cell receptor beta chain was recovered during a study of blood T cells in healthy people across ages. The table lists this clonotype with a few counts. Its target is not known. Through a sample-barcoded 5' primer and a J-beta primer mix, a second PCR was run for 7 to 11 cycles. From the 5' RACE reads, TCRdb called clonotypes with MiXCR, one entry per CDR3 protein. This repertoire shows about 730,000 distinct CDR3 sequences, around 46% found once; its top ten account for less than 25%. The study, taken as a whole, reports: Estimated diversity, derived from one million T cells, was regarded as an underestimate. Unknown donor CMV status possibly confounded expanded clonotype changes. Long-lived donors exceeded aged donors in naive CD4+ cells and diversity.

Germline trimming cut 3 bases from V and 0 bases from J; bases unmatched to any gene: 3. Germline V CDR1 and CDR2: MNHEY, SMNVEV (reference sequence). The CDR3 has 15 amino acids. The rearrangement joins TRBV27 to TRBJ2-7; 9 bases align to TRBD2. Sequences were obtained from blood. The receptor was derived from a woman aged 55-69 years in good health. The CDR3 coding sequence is TGTGCCAGCAGTTTCCTAGCGGGGTTCTCCTACGAGCAGTACTTC. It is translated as CASSFLAGFSYEQYF.